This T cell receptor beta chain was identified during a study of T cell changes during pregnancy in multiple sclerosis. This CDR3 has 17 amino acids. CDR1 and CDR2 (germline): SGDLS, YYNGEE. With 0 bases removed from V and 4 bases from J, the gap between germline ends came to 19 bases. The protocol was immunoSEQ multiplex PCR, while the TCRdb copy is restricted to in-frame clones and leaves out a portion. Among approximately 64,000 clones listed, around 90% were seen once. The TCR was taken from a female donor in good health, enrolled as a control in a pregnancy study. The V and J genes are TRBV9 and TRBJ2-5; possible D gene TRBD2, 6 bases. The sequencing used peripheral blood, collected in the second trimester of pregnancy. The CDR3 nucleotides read TGTGCCAGCAGCGTAGGGGACTTCGGGCCTGGGGGAGAGACCCAGTACTTC. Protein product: CASSVGDFGPGGETQYF. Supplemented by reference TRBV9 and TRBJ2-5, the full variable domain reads DSGVTQTPKHLITATGQRVTLRCSPRSGDLSVYWYQQSLDQGLQFLIQYYNGEERAKGNILERFSAQQFPDLHSELNLSSLELGDSALYFCASSVGDFGPGGETQYFGPGTRLLVL.